The 26 T cell receptor beta chains listed next were all sequenced from one sample in a study of CD8+ T cells in alopecia areata. Treatment denoted: oral pan-JAK inhibitor, 5-10 mg twice daily. RNA was extracted and reverse transcribed into cDNA as the sequencing template. The assay was immunoSEQ multiplex PCR, and TCRdb's table has in-frame clones only and misses some. Found here are fewer than 100,000 clones, roughly two thirds of them singletons; the top ten hold around 15%. The input for sequencing was CD8+ T cells sorted from blood, taken at week 4, from a patient treated with tofacitinib. The receptors here all came from a human donor with alopecia areata.

The chain uses TRBV30 and TRBJ1-2, with D possibly being TRBD1 (6 bases). V was clipped by 3 bases and J by 6 bases, with 8 bases between them. The CDR3 has 11 amino acids. Germline CDR1 GTSNPN, CDR2 SVGIG (reference sequence). The chain's CDR3 is CAWRQGHGYTF. Written as DNA, the CDR3 is TGTGCCTGGAGACAGGGACATGGCTACACCTTC.

The V gene is TRBV30, the J gene TRBJ2-7, with D perhaps matching TRBD2 (6 bases). The V end was cut by 7 bases, the J end by 5 bases, with 24 bases between. Germline CDR1 GTSNPN, CDR2 SVGIG (reference sequence). The CDR3 is made up of 15 amino acids. The CDR3 protein is CAYEIRDWLHHEQYF. In nucleotides, the CDR3 is TGTGCCTACGAAATTAGGGACTGGCTCCACCACGAGCAGTACTTC.

This clone came up a few times. The chain links TRBV30 to TRBJ1-2, with a possible D match to TRBD1 (6 bases). The CDR3 is 12 residues long. Trimming shortened V by 5 bases and J by 8 bases, and 15 bases separated the two germline ends. Per germline, CDR1 GTSNPN and CDR2 SVGIG (reference sequence). CDR3 sequence reads: CAWGQGMDGYTF. CDR3 DNA: TGTGCCTGGGGCCAGGGGATGGACGGCTACACCTTC.

V gene TRBV4-1 combines with J gene TRBJ2-2; D is perhaps TRBD2 (6 bases). This CDR3 is 13 amino acids long. V dropped 3 bases and J dropped 6 bases, with 8 bases sitting between them. Germline lookup yields CDR1 MGHRA and CDR2 YSYEKL. The DNA of the CDR3 is TGCGCCAGCAGCCACGTAGCGGCCGGGGAGCTGTTTTTT. This translates into CASSHVAAGELFF.

This sequence joins TRBV7-3 and TRBJ1-2; D call uncertain. Trimming removed 6 bases from V and 2 bases from J, with 16 bases in between. This CDR3 is 15 amino acids long. Germline lookup yields CDR1 SGHTA and CDR2 FQGTGA. CDR3 sequence reads: CASSLNLLGNYGYTF. For the CDR3, the DNA is TGTGCCAGCAGTCTGAACCTCTTGGGGAACTATGGCTACACCTTC.

The rearrangement uses TRBV29-1 and TRBJ1-2; D is unclear. V was clipped by 6 bases and J by 4 bases, with 21 bases between them. The germline V gene encodes CDR1 SQVTM and CDR2 ANQGSEA. The CDR3 is made up of 15 amino acids. The CDR3 is CSVNPIGQEFYGYTF. CDR3 in DNA: TGCAGCGTCAACCCCATAGGGCAGGAGTTCTATGGCTACACCTTC.

The genes are TRBV5-4 and TRBJ2-1, with D uncertain. The CDR3 spans 12 residues. Germline V gene lookup returns CDR1 SGHNT and CDR2 YYREEE (reference sequence). V gave up 2 bases and J gave up 9 bases, with 9 bases separating them. CDR3 DNA: TGTGCCAGCAGCTTAAGTCAGGTTGAGCAGTTCTTC. It specifies CASSLSQVEQFF.

This sequence joins TRBV30 and TRBJ2-1; 10 positions match TRBD2. The CDR3 has 13 residues. With 5 bases clipped from V and 5 bases from J, the junction kept 3 bases outside the gene matches. The germline V gene encodes CDR1 GTSNPN and CDR2 SVGIG (reference sequence). The CDR3 protein is CAWVGLADNEQFF. The CDR3 bases are TGTGCCTGGGTCGGACTAGCGGACAATGAGCAGTTCTTC. Full variable domain (remainder filled in from reference TRBV30 and TRBJ2-1): SQTIHQWPATLVQPVGSPLSLECTVEGTSNPNLYWYRQAAGRGLQLLFYSVGIGQISSEVPQNLSASRPQDRQFILSSKKLLLSDSGFYLCAWVGLADNEQFFGPGTRLTVL.

The rearrangement links TRBV15 to TRBJ2-2, with D possibly TRBD1 on 5 matching bases. Germline V gene sequence: CDR1 LNHNV, CDR2 YYDKDF (reference sequence). The CDR3 totals 11 residues. V was pared by 10 bases and J by 5 bases, with 8 bases between. The chain's CDR3 is CAIGQTGELFF. CDR3 in DNA: TGTGCCATTGGACAAACCGGGGAGCTGTTTTTT.

This clone was observed a handful of times. The chain joins TRBV7-2 to TRBJ2-4, with TRBD2 matching 14 bases. Germline V CDR1 and CDR2: SGHTA, FQGNSA. The junction had 3 bases not matched to a gene; V was cut back by 5 bases and J by 6 bases. This CDR3 is 15 amino acids long. The chain's CDR3 is CASSIGLAGGNIQYF. The CDR3 nucleotides are TGTGCCAGCAGCATTGGACTAGCGGGGGGAAACATTCAGTACTTC.

V gene TRBV28 combines with J gene TRBJ2-1; D unclear. There are 17 residues in the CDR3. Trimming stripped 2 bases from V and 7 bases from J, with 21 bases between. Germline values: CDR1 MDHEN, CDR2 SYDVKM. The CDR3 DNA sequence: TGTGCCAGCAGTTTACGAGACTCTGCCACCCTAACAAATGAGCAGTTCTTC. Translating gives CASSLRDSATLTNEQFF.

This clone has just one count. The genes are TRBV29-1 and TRBJ2-7; tentatively, D is TRBD1 (6 bases). Germline CDR1 is SQVTM and CDR2 is ANQGSEA. The V end was cut by 4 bases, the J end by 0 bases, with 13 bases between. The CDR3 loop spans 14 amino acids. CDR3 sequence (DNA): TGCAGCGTTGGAGGCAGGGGAAACTCCTACGAGCAGTACTTC. Its translation is CSVGGRGNSYEQYF.

The genes are TRBV11-2 and TRBJ2-5; the D is unclear. The CDR3 has 13 amino acids. V gave up 5 bases and J gave up 3 bases, with 10 bases separating them. CDR1 is SGHAT, CDR2 FQNNGV, per germline. CDR3 DNA sequence: TGTGCCAGCAGCCCTTCCGGCGAAGAGACCCAGTACTTC. Protein product: CASSPSGEETQYF.

This chain connects TRBV6-5 to TRBJ2-7; 10 bases match TRBD1. The J segment lost 3 bases and the V segment lost 3 bases, leaving 2 bases of the junction unmatched. Germline V gene data show CDR1 as MNHEY and CDR2 as SVGAGI. This CDR3 has 14 residues. For the CDR3, the DNA is TGTGCCAGCAGTTATTGGGACAGGGGCTACGAGCAGTACTTC. This gives the protein CASSYWDRGYEQYF.

This chain connects TRBV28 to TRBJ2-7; perhaps TRBD1 as D (6 bases). CDR3 length: 14 residues. V was cut by 4 bases and J by 4 bases, with 14 bases left in between. CDR1 is MDHEN and CDR2 is SYDVKM in the germline V gene. The DNA of the CDR3 is TGTGCCAGCAGTTCCGGGACAAGCCCGTACGAGCAGTACTTC. Protein sequence: CASSSGTSPYEQYF.

CDR3 sequence reads: CASSHETGTYGYTF. CDR3 nucleotides: TGCGCCAGCAGCCACGAGACAGGGACATATGGCTACACCTTC. The gene calls are TRBV5-1 and TRBJ1-2, with 7 nucleotides matching TRBD1. From germline, CDR1 is SGHRS and CDR2 YFSETQ. The V gene end was trimmed by 4 bases and the J gene end by 5 bases; junction bases not matched to a gene: 8. The CDR3 has 14 amino acids.

The gene calls are TRBV27 and TRBJ2-1; D remains unclear. Trimming stripped 2 bases from V and 7 bases from J, with 6 bases between. The CDR3 covers 12 residues. CDR1 and CDR2 (germline): MNHEY, SMNVEV (reference sequence). The CDR3 bases are TGTGCCAGCAGTTTAACCAGGAATGAGCAGTTCTTC. The encoded protein is CASSLTRNEQFF.

The chain uses TRBV7-2 and TRBJ2-7, with D tentatively TRBD1 or TRBD2 (5 bases each). CDR1 SGHTA and CDR2 FQGNSA come from the germline V gene. Trimming took 1 base from V and 3 from J, leaving 25 bases between them. The CDR3 extends over 19 amino acids. CDR3 sequence: CASSLDRGHPTFDNYEQYF. As DNA, the CDR3 is TGTGCCAGCAGCTTAGATCGGGGCCATCCTACCTTCGACAACTACGAGCAGTACTTC.

This clone occurred many times. The CDR3 region has the DNA TGTGCCAGCAGCCAAGCAGGGCCAGGGGGCAATGAGCAGTTCTTC. It yields the protein CASSQAGPGGNEQFF. The chain couples TRBV14 to TRBJ2-1; 7 nucleotides align to TRBD1. The CDR3 runs 15 residues. The germline CDR1 and CDR2 sequences are SGHDN and FVKESK. Germline trimming cut 1 base from V and 6 bases from J; bases unmatched to any gene: 6.

The J gene is TRBJ2-1, the V gene TRBV5-1, with no clear D. Trimming pared 0 bases from V and 5 bases from J, leaving 9 bases between. The germline CDR1 and CDR2 sequences are SGHRS and YFSETQ. The CDR3 is 14 residues long. CDR3: CASSLESANNEQFF. The CDR3 bases are TGCGCCAGCAGCTTGGAGTCCGCTAACAATGAGCAGTTCTTC.

The V call is TRBV27, the J call TRBJ2-7, with D possibly matching TRBD1 (5 bases). With 0 bases removed from V and 4 bases from J, the gap between germline ends came to 7 bases. This CDR3 region has 13 residues. The germline gives CDR1 MNHEY, CDR2 SMNVEV (reference sequence). CDR3 bases: TGTGCCAGCAGTTTATCAGGGGTTTACGAGCAGTACTTC. Translated: CASSLSGVYEQYF.

The rearrangement joins TRBV5-6 to TRBJ1-1; D uncertain. The CDR3 spans 13 residues. V shed 0 bases and J shed 2 bases, with 5 bases lying between them. Germline loops: CDR1 SGHDT, CDR2 YYEEEE. CDR3 nucleotide sequence: TGTGCCAGCAGCTTGGGCAGTAACACTGAAGCTTTCTTT. This codes for CASSLGSNTEAFF.

A few counts support this clone. The chain has TRBV2 and TRBJ2-3; 7 bases are shared with TRBD2. The ends lost 3 bases at V and 1 base at J; junction bases unmatched: 4. Germline V gives CDR1 SNHLY, CDR2 FYNNEI. CDR3 length: 15 residues. The CDR3 reads CASSETSRGTDTQYF. In DNA, the CDR3 is TGTGCCAGCAGTGAGACTAGCCGCGGCACAGATACGCAGTATTTT.

The J gene is TRBJ1-2, the V gene TRBV6-6; no reliable D call. V was trimmed by 0 bases and J by 4 bases, leaving 15 bases between them. The CDR3 sequence is 16 residues long. Germline loops: CDR1 MNHNY, CDR2 SVGAGI (reference sequence). CDR3 loop: CASSYSKNGEIYGYTF. CDR3 coding DNA: TGTGCCAGCAGTTACTCTAAGAACGGGGAGATCTATGGCTACACCTTC.

This chain connects TRBV5-1 to TRBJ1-3, with a weak D call TRBD1 (5 bases). This CDR3 has 17 residues. Trimming left V 4 bases short and J 2 bases short, with 19 bases between. Germline V gene lookup returns CDR1 SGHRS and CDR2 YFSETQ. CDR3 residues: CASSPYTRVETGNTIYF. The CDR3 nucleotides read TGCGCCAGCAGCCCATATACCAGGGTGGAAACTGGAAACACCATATATTTT.

Only one count was recorded for this clone. The chain carries TRBV30 and TRBJ2-3; TRBD1 matches 10 bases. The CDR3 length is 14 residues. Looked up from germline, CDR1 is GTSNPN and CDR2 is SVGIG (reference sequence). The V and J ends lost 5 bases and 4 bases, in that order; junction bases with no gene match: 6. The CDR3 DNA follows: TGTGCCTGGTTAGCCGGGACAGGGGCAGATACGCAGTATTTT. It is translated as CAWLAGTGADTQYF.